A selection of T cell receptor beta chains follows, all from one sample in a study of blood T cell repertoires in COVID-19. Assay: immunoSEQ multiplex PCR; the TCRdb copy retains only in-frame clones and omits some. This table has 150,000 to 200,000 clones, around 89% appearing once. The sequencing sample was made of PBMCs or T cells enriched from blood (not recorded which). These receptors were taken from a woman between 18 and 29 years old who had recovered from COVID-19. CDR3s include the opening cysteine and the closing phenylalanine or tryptophan. Fields, in order: D gene, V gene, clone size, J gene, CDR3 protein, CDR3 DNA. D genes are given only for firm matches. Clone size, where shown, is once, few, many, or a class for clones that have expanded.

D gene: -; V gene: TRBV29-1; clone size: -; J gene: TRBJ1-1; CDR3 protein: CSVEVRNTEAFF; CDR3 DNA: TGCAGCGTTGAAGTGAGGAACACTGAAGCTTTCTTT
D gene: TRBD1; V gene: TRBV2; clone size: -; J gene: TRBJ1-4; CDR3 protein: CASREDRATNEKLFF; CDR3 DNA: TGTGCCAGCAGGGAGGACAGGGCCACTAATGAAAAACTGTTTTTT
D gene: TRBD1; V gene: TRBV4-3; clone size: -; J gene: TRBJ1-5; CDR3 protein: CASSQDSAGGGQPQHF; CDR3 DNA: TGCGCCAGCAGCCAAGACTCGGCAGGGGGCGGTCAGCCCCAGCATTTT
D gene: -; V gene: TRBV19; clone size: -; J gene: TRBJ2-7; CDR3 protein: CASSPEGKGANEQYF; CDR3 DNA: TGTGCCAGTAGCCCCGAAGGGAAGGGAGCGAACGAGCAGTACTTC
D gene: -; V gene: TRBV12-3/TRBV12-4; clone size: few; J gene: TRBJ1-2; CDR3 protein: CASSSTGTIYTF; CDR3 DNA: TGTGCCAGCAGTTCCACCGGGACAATCTACACCTTC
D gene: TRBD2; V gene: TRBV10-3; clone size: -; J gene: TRBJ2-7; CDR3 protein: CATSRTSGDYEQYF; CDR3 DNA: TGTGCCACCTCTAGGACTAGCGGAGACTACGAGCAGTACTTC
D gene: TRBD1; V gene: TRBV2; clone size: -; J gene: TRBJ2-1; CDR3 protein: CASSEGEGAWKYNEQFF; CDR3 DNA: TGTGCCAGCAGTGAGGGTGAGGGGGCTTGGAAGTACAATGAGCAGTTCTTC
D gene: -; V gene: TRBV2; clone size: -; J gene: TRBJ1-5; CDR3 protein: CASSEVTGDQPQHF; CDR3 DNA: TGTGCCAGCAGTGAAGTGACAGGCGATCAGCCCCAGCATTTT
D gene: -; V gene: TRBV29-1; clone size: -; J gene: TRBJ2-7; CDR3 protein: CSVEYLGGYEQYF; CDR3 DNA: TGCAGCGTTGAATATCTGGGGGGCTACGAGCAGTACTTC
D gene: -; V gene: TRBV28; clone size: -; J gene: TRBJ1-3; CDR3 protein: CASSPVHRVSGNTIYF; CDR3 DNA: TGTGCCAGCAGTCCCGTACACAGGGTCTCTGGAAACACCATATATTTT
D gene: TRBD2; V gene: TRBV27; clone size: -; J gene: TRBJ2-7; CDR3 protein: CASSIGLAGDEQYF; CDR3 DNA: TGTGCCAGCAGTATTGGACTAGCGGGAGACGAGCAGTACTTC
D gene: TRBD2; V gene: TRBV6-5; clone size: -; J gene: TRBJ2-1; CDR3 protein: CASATSGAHNEQFF; CDR3 DNA: TGTGCCAGCGCCACTAGCGGGGCCCACAATGAGCAGTTCTTC
D gene: -; V gene: TRBV2; clone size: -; J gene: TRBJ1-5; CDR3 protein: CASSSGTLLPQHF; CDR3 DNA: TGTGCCAGCAGTTCCGGGACACTTTTACCCCAGCATTTT
D gene: -; V gene: TRBV7-9; clone size: -; J gene: TRBJ2-2; CDR3 protein: CASSPSVPGELFF; CDR3 DNA: TGTGCCAGCAGCCCGTCCGTCCCCGGGGAGCTGTTTTTT
D gene: -; V gene: TRBV2; clone size: -; J gene: TRBJ2-5; CDR3 protein: CASSESARETQYF; CDR3 DNA: TGTGCCAGCAGTGAAAGTGCCAGGGAGACCCAGTACTTC
D gene: -; V gene: TRBV3-1/TRBV3-2; clone size: -; J gene: TRBJ2-5; CDR3 protein: CASSLRGAQTQYF; CDR3 DNA: TGTGCCAGCAGCTTAAGGGGCGCGCAGACCCAGTACTTC